The clone carrying this TCR beta chain came up many times. This record comes from a study of low-dose radiotherapy and immunotherapy resistance in tumors. Study-level information: The schedule for Cohort 2 used 1 Gy per fraction every two weeks, which added up to 13 Gy over 26 weeks. Oral aspirin at 300 mg was taken daily by patients for four cycles, beginning on cycle 1 day 1.

TRAV and TRBV primers primed cDNA for both TCRalpha and TCRbeta. TCRs underwent 20 PCR cycles of amplification with a constant-region primer and V-primer adapter. TCRdb recomputed calls from the reads with MiXCR, one row per CDR3 protein. This table has around 99,000 distinct CDR3 sequences, 9% to 9.5% appearing once. Time point specified: before trial treatment. CDR3 length equals 15 residues. V gave up 3 bases and J gave up 7 bases; unmatched junction bases: 7. The V gene's germline CDR1 is KGHSH and CDR2 LQKENI. The chain joins TRBV18 to TRBJ1-4, with 8 bases aligning to TRBD1. The receptor comes from a male donor with prostate cancer. Sequenced material: PBMCs, taken before treatment. CDR3 amino acids: CASSPRTGSREKLFF. CDR3 nucleotide sequence: TGTGCCAGCTCACCCAGGACAGGGTCTCGTGAAAAACTGTTTTTT.